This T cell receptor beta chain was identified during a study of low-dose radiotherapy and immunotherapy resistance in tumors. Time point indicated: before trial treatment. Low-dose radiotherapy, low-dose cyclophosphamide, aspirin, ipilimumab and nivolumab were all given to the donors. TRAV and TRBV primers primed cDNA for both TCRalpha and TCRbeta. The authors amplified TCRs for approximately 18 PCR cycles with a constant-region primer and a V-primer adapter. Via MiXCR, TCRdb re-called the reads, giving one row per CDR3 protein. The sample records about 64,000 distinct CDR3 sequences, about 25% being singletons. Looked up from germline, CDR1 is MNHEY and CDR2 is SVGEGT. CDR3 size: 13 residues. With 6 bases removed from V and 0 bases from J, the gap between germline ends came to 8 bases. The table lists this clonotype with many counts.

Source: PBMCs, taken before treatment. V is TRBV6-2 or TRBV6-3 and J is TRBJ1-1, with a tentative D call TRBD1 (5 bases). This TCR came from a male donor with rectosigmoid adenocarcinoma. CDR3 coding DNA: TGTGCCAGCAGCTCGACAGTGAACACTGAAGCTTTCTTT. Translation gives CASSSTVNTEAFF.